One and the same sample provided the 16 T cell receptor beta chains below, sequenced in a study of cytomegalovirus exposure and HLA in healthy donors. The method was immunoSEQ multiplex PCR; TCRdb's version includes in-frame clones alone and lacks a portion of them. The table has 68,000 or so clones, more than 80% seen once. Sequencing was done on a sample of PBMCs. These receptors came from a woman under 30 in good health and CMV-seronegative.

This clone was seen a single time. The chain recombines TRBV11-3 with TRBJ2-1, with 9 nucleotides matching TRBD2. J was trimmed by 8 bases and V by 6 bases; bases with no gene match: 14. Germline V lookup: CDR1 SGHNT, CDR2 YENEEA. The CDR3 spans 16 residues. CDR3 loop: CASSPKGLAPVHEQFF. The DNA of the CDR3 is TGTGCCAGCAGTCCGAAGGGACTAGCCCCGGTCCATGAGCAGTTCTTC.

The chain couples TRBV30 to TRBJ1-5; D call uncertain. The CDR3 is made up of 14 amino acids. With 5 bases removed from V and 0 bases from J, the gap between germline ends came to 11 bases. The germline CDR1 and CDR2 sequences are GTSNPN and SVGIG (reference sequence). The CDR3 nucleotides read TGTGCCTGGGCGGAGGGTTATAGCAATCAGCCCCAGCATTTT. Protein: CAWAEGYSNQPQHF.

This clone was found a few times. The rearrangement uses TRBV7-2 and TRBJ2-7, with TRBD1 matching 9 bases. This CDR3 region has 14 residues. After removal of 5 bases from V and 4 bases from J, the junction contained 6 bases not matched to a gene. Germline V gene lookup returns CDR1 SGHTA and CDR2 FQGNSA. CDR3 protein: CASSLSGQGYEQYF. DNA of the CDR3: TGTGCCAGCAGCCTATCGGGACAGGGTTACGAGCAGTACTTC.

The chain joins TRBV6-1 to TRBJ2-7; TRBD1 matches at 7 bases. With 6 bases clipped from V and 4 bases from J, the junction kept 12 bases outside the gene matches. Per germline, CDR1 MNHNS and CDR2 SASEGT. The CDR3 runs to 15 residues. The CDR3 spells CASSRQGNLGYEQYF. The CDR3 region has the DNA TGTGCCAGCAGCCGACAGGGCAACCTCGGATACGAGCAGTACTTC.

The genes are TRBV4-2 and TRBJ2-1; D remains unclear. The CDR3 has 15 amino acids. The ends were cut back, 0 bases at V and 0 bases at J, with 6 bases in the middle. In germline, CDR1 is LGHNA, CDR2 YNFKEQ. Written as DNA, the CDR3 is TGTGCCAGCAGCCAAGACGCGAGCTCCTACAATGAGCAGTTCTTC. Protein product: CASSQDASSYNEQFF.

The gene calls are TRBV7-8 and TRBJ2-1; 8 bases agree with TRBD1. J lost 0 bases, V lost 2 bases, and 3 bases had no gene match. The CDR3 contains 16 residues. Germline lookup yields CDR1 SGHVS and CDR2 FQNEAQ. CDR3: CASSLRDRSSYNEQFF. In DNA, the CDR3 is TGTGCCAGCAGCTTAAGGGACAGGAGCTCCTACAATGAGCAGTTCTTC. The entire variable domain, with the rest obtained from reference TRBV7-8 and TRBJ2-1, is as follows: GAGVSQSPRYKVAKRGQDVALRCDPISGHVSLFWYQQALGQGPEFLTYFQNEAQLDKSGLPSDRFFAERPEGSVSTLKIQRTQQEDSAVYLCASSLRDRSSYNEQFFGPGTRLTVL.

The CDR3 region has the DNA TGTGCCAGCAGCTTGGTGCAGGGAGGCTTTGGAAACACCATATATTTT. Its translation is CASSLVQGGFGNTIYF. The rearrangement links TRBV5-6 to TRBJ1-3, with a possible D match to TRBD1 (5 bases). CDR3 size: 16 residues. In germline, CDR1 is SGHDT, CDR2 YYEEEE. V lost 0 bases and J 3 bases, leaving 13 bases between the germline ends.

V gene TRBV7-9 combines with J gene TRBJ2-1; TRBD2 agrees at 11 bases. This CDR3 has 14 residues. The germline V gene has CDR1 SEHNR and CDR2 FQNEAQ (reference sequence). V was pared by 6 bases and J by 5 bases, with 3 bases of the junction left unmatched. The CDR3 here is CASRTSGIDNEQFF. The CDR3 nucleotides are TGTGCCAGCAGGACTAGCGGGATCGACAATGAGCAGTTCTTC.

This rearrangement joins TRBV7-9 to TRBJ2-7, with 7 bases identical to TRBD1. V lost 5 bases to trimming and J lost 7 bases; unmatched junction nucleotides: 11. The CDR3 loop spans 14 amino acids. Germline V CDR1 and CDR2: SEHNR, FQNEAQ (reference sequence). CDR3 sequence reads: CASSPGTEPGEQYF. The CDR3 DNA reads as TGTGCCAGCAGCCCCGGGACAGAACCGGGGGAGCAGTACTTC.

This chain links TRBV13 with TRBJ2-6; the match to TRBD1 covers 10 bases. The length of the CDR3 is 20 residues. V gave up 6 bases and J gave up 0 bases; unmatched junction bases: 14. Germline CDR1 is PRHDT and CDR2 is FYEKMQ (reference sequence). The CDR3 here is CASSPVEDRGMNSGANVLTF. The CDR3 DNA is TGTGCCAGCAGTCCCGTGGAGGACAGGGGGATGAACTCTGGGGCCAACGTCCTGACTTTC.

The CDR3 protein is CASSTYAFARDSLNYGYTF. DNA for the CDR3: TGTGCCAGCAGCACCTACGCCTTTGCCCGGGACAGTCTTAACTATGGCTACACCTTC. The V call is TRBV7-2, the J call TRBJ1-2, with TRBD1 matching over 7 bases. The V gene's germline CDR1 is SGHTA and CDR2 FQGNSA. This CDR3 comprises 19 residues. J was trimmed by 1 base and V by 5 bases; bases with no gene match: 19.

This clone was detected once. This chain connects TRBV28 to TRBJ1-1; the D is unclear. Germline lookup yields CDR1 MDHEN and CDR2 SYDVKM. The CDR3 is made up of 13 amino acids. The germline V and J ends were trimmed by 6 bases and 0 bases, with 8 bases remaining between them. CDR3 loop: CASSRTVNTEAFF. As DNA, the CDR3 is TGTGCCAGCAGCCGTACAGTGAACACTGAAGCTTTCTTT.

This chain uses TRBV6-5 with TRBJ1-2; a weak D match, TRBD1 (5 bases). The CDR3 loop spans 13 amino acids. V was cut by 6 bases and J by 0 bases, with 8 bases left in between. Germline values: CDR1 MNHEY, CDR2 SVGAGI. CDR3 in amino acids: CASRLTANYGYTF. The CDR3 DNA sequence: TGTGCCAGCAGACTGACAGCTAACTATGGCTACACCTTC.

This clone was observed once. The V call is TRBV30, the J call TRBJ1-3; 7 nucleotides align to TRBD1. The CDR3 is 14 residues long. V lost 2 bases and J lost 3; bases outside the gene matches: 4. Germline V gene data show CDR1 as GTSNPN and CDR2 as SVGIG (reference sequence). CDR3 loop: CAWSHRGGGNTIYF. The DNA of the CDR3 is TGTGCCTGGAGTCACAGGGGAGGTGGAAACACCATATATTTT.

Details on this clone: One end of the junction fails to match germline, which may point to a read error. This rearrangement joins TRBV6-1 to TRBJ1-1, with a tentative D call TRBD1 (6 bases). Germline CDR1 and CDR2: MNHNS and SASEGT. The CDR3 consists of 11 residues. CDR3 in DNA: TGTGCCAGCAGTGAAGCGGTAGACAGGAACTTT. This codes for CASSEAVDRNF.

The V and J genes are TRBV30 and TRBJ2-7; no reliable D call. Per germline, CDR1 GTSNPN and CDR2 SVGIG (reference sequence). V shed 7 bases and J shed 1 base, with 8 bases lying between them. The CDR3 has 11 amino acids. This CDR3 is CAFHSSYEQYF. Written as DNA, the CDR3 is TGTGCCTTCCACTCGTCCTACGAGCAGTACTTC.